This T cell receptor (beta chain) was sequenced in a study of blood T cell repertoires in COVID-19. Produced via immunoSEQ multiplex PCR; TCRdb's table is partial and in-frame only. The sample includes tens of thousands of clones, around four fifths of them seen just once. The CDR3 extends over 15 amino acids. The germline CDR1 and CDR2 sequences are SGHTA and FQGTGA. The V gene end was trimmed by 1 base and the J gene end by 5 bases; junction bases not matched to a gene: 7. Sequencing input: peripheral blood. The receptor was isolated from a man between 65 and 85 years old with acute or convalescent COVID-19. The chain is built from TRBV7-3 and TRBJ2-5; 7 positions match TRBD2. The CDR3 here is CASSLIASGLETQYF. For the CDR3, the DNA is TGTGCCAGCAGCTTAATAGCTAGCGGTCTGGAGACCCAGTACTTC. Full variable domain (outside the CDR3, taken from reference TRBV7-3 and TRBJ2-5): GAGVSQTPSNKVTEKGKYVELRCDPISGHTALYWYRQSLGQGPEFLIYFQGTGAADDSGLPNDRFFAVRPEGSVSTLKIQRTERGDSAVYLCASSLIASGLETQYFGPGTRLLVL.